One sample yielded the 22 T cell receptor beta chains listed below, sequenced in a study of blood T cell repertoires in COVID-19. The data were produced by immunoSEQ multiplex PCR, yet TCRdb's version contains in-frame clones alone and is incomplete. The table shows a few hundred thousand clones, with 85% to 90% occurring only once. Sequencing was performed on PBMCs or T cells enriched from blood (not recorded which). The receptors stem from a man aged 18 to 29 who had recovered from COVID-19.

This chain uses TRBV25-1 with TRBJ1-2; 7 positions match TRBD1. Germline assignment: CDR1 MGHDK and CDR2 SYGVNS. V gave up 10 bases and J gave up 8 bases; unmatched junction bases: 10. The CDR3 extends over 12 amino acids. Here the CDR3 DNA reads TGTGCCACCCAGACAGGGTTGAGCGGCTACACCTTC. This codes for CATQTGLSGYTF.

V gene TRBV3-1 (or the pseudogene TRBV3-2) combines with J gene TRBJ1-4; D is perhaps TRBD1 (5 bases). This CDR3 contains 14 residues. Trimming took off 2 bases at V and 4 bases at J, with 8 bases between the two ends. CDR1 and CDR2 (germline): LGHDT, YNNKEL (reference sequence). CDR3 nucleotides: TGTGCCAGCAGCCAACAGGGATATAATGAAAAACTGTTTTTT. Amino acid sequence: CASSQQGYNEKLFF.

DNA for the CDR3: TGCGCCAGCAGCCGTGCGGGGGAGGACACTGAAGCTTTCTTT. It yields the protein CASSRAGEDTEAFF. This chain links TRBV4-3 with TRBJ1-1, with D perhaps TRBD1 (5 bases). Germline V CDR1 and CDR2: LGHNA, YSLEER. V lost 4 bases and J lost 3, with 12 bases in between. This CDR3 spans 14 amino acids.

The chain employs TRBV7-9 and TRBJ2-5; 11 bases match TRBD2. CDR3 length equals 14 residues. The V and J ends lost 5 bases and 4 bases, in that order; junction bases with no gene match: 3. CDR1 is SEHNR, CDR2 FQNEAQ, per germline (reference sequence). The CDR3 loop reads CASSRTSGGETQYF. Here the CDR3 DNA reads TGTGCCAGCAGCCGTACTAGCGGGGGAGAGACCCAGTACTTC. The variable domain in full, with the rest retrieved from reference TRBV7-9 and TRBJ2-5, is DTGVSQNPRHKITKRGQNVTFRCDPISEHNRLYWYRQTLGQGPEFLTYFQNEAQLEKSRLLSDRFSAERPKGSFSTLEIQRTEQGDSAMYLCASSRTSGGETQYFGPGTRLLVL.

V and J are TRBV6-5 and TRBJ2-3; the D gene is possibly TRBD1 (6 bases). The CDR3 length is 14 residues. The germline V and J ends were trimmed by 2 bases and 6 bases, with 12 bases remaining between them. The germline V gene has CDR1 MNHEY and CDR2 SVGAGI. CDR3 nucleotide sequence: TGTGCCAGCAGTTACCGCAGGGGCCGGGATACGCAGTATTTT. Translating it yields CASSYRRGRDTQYF.

J is TRBJ1-2 and V is TRBV25-1; weak D call: TRBD1 (6 bases). Germline V gene data show CDR1 as MGHDK and CDR2 as SYGVNS. Trimming cost V 8 bases and J 4 bases, with 11 bases left between them. The CDR3 consists of 12 residues. CDR3 loop: CASQQGSYGYTF. For the CDR3, the DNA is TGTGCCAGCCAACAGGGCAGCTATGGCTACACCTTC.

This clone was seen only a few times. The chain has TRBV3-1 (or the pseudogene TRBV3-2) and TRBJ2-3; D call uncertain. Germline-derived CDR1 and CDR2 are LGHDT and YNNKEL (reference sequence). The CDR3 contains 13 residues. Trimming took off 0 bases at V and 9 bases at J, with 10 bases between the two ends. The CDR3: CASSQDIRVTQYF. CDR3 DNA sequence: TGTGCCAGCAGCCAAGATATACGGGTCACGCAGTATTTT.

J is TRBJ2-3 and V is TRBV12-3 or TRBV12-4; D possibly corresponds to TRBD2 (6 bases). The CDR3 covers 13 residues. Between the trimmed V and J ends, which lost 6 bases and 0 bases, there was a span of 7 bases. The CDR3 nucleotides are TGTGCCAGCAGCGGGGGAAGCACAGATACGCAGTATTTT. This encodes CASSGGSTDTQYF.

The genes are TRBV5-1 and TRBJ1-5; tentative D call: TRBD1 (6 bases). The CDR3 totals 15 residues. V lost 4 bases to trimming and J lost 4 bases, with 15 bases between them. Germline V gene sequence: CDR1 SGHRS, CDR2 YFSETQ. The DNA for the CDR3 is TGCGCCAGCAGCCTAGGACAGACGACTAATCAGCCCCAGCATTTT. The encoded protein is CASSLGQTTNQPQHF.

This clone is a singleton in its sample. The V gene is TRBV5-6, the J gene TRBJ1-1, with TRBD1 matching 11 bases. Losses at the gene ends were 4 bases for V and 10 bases for J; bases not matched to a gene: 9. The CDR3 is made up of 14 amino acids. Germline values: CDR1 SGHDT, CDR2 YYEEEE. This CDR3 is CASSLGTGGARAFF. The CDR3 bases are TGTGCCAGCAGCCTGGGGACAGGGGGTGCTAGAGCTTTCTTT.

The V call is TRBV19, the J call TRBJ2-7, with 10 bases lining up with TRBD1. Germline CDR1 and CDR2: LNHDA and SQIVND (reference sequence). CDR3 size: 13 residues. The V gene end was trimmed by 4 bases and the J gene end by 4 bases; junction bases not matched to a gene: 1. The CDR3 region has the DNA TGTGCCAGTAGTAGGACAGGGGGATACGAGCAGTACTTC. It translates to CASSRTGGYEQYF.

This chain uses TRBV9 with TRBJ1-6; D is perhaps TRBD1 (5 bases). The V end was cut by 0 bases, the J end by 12 bases, with 10 bases between. In germline, CDR1 is SGDLS, CDR2 YYNGEE. This CDR3 contains 13 residues. For the CDR3, the DNA is TGTGCCAGCAGCGTAGCGGGGGGTTTACCCCTCCACTTT. This gives the protein CASSVAGGLPLHF. Based on the CDR3 plus reference TRBV9 and TRBJ1-6, the full variable domain is DSGVTQTPKHLITATGQRVTLRCSPRSGDLSVYWYQQSLDQGLQFLIQYYNGEERAKGNILERFSAQQFPDLHSELNLSSLELGDSALYFCASSVAGGLPLHFGNGTRLTVT.

The rearrangement joins TRBV29-1 to TRBJ2-1; D perhaps matches TRBD2 (6 bases). Germline V lookup: CDR1 SQVTM, CDR2 ANQGSEA. V was trimmed by 6 bases and J by 16 bases, leaving 22 bases between them. CDR3 length equals 12 residues. The CDR3 region has the DNA TGCAGCGTCCGTATCCCCCCGGGACTCCTATTCTTC. Translating it yields CSVRIPPGLLFF.

This chain uses TRBV7-8 with TRBJ1-2; 7 nucleotides line up with TRBD1. The V segment lost 1 base and the J segment 7 bases; nucleotides outside the gene matches: 3. The CDR3 totals 13 residues. From germline, CDR1 is SGHVS and CDR2 FQNEAQ. CDR3 residues: CASSLGQGLGYTF. The CDR3 nucleotides read TGTGCCAGCAGCTTAGGACAGGGACTTGGCTACACCTTC.

This clone was seen just once. The chain links TRBV4-3 to TRBJ2-7; 9 bases are a match to TRBD2. The germline V gene encodes CDR1 LGHNA and CDR2 YSLEER. This CDR3 comprises 14 residues. V shed 1 base and J 5 bases; nucleotides not matched to a gene: 3. CDR3 sequence (DNA): TGCGCCAGCAGCCAAGCGGTAGCGGGAGACGAGCAGTACTTC. This gives the protein CASSQAVAGDEQYF.

This chain connects TRBV9 to TRBJ1-3; D is unclear. This CDR3 is 13 amino acids long. Germline CDR1 and CDR2: SGDLS and YYNGEE. Trimming took 6 bases from V and 4 from J, leaving 11 bases between them. The CDR3 DNA reads as TGTGCCAGCAACGGGGAAGGAGGAAACACCATATATTTT. As protein: CASNGEGGNTIYF.

The gene calls are TRBV6-6 and TRBJ1-4; TRBD1 might be the D (6 bases). This CDR3 has 14 amino acids. Per germline, CDR1 MNHNY and CDR2 SVGAGI (reference sequence). V shed 6 bases and J shed 6 bases, with 14 bases lying between them. The CDR3: CASSLRGGDEKLFF. The DNA for the CDR3 is TGTGCCAGCAGCCTCAGGGGAGGGGATGAAAAACTGTTTTTT.

The J gene is TRBJ2-7, the V gene TRBV10-3; a weak D match, TRBD1 (5 bases). Trimming removed 7 bases from V and 5 bases from J, with 18 bases in between. Germline loops: CDR1 ENHRY, CDR2 SYGVKD. The length of the CDR3 is 14 residues. Here the CDR3 DNA reads TGTGCCATCAAAGATGGCAGGGTCGGCCACGAGCAGTACTTC. Translated, it gives CAIKDGRVGHEQYF.

J is TRBJ2-3 and V is TRBV2, with 7 bases aligning to TRBD2. With 4 bases clipped from V and 0 bases from J, the junction kept 4 bases outside the gene matches. The germline gives CDR1 SNHLY, CDR2 FYNNEI. The CDR3 is 15 amino acids. CDR3 protein: CASSASGLSTDTQYF. CDR3 nucleotide sequence: TGTGCCAGCAGTGCTAGCGGACTTAGCACAGATACGCAGTATTTT.

This chain connects TRBV5-4 to TRBJ2-2; no firm D call. This CDR3 spans 14 amino acids. The V end was cut by 2 bases, the J end by 2 bases, with 7 bases between. Germline V lookup: CDR1 SGHNT, CDR2 YYREEE (reference sequence). The CDR3 sequence is CASSLQTNTGELFF. The CDR3, as DNA: TGTGCCAGCAGCTTACAGACAAACACCGGGGAGCTGTTTTTT.

This sequence joins TRBV28 and TRBJ1-1; D call uncertain. CDR1 is MDHEN and CDR2 is SYDVKM in the germline V gene. The V and J ends lost 7 bases and 5 bases respectively, with 17 bases between them. The CDR3 has 14 residues. The CDR3, as DNA: TGTGCCAGCACCATTGCGGGGTCGGGTACTGAAGCTTTCTTT. Translating it yields CASTIAGSGTEAFF.

This sequence joins TRBV6-5 and TRBJ2-7, with a possible D match to TRBD2 (6 bases). The length of the CDR3 is 15 residues. Germline CDR1 and CDR2: MNHEY and SVGAGI. V was clipped by 0 bases and J by 6 bases, with 15 bases between them. The chain's CDR3 is CASSYSDLARGEQYF. Written as DNA, the CDR3 is TGTGCCAGCAGTTACTCGGATCTAGCGAGGGGCGAGCAGTACTTC.